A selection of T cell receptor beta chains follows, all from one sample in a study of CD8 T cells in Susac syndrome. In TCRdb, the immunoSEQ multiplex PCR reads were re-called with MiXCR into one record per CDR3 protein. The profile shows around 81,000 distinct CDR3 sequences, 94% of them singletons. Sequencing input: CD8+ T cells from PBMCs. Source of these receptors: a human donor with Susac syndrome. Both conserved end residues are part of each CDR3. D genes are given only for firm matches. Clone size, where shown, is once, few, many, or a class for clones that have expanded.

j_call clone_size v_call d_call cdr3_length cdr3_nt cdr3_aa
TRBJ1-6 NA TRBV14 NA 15 TGTGCCAGCAGCCCCGGCGGGGAGGCCGATTCACCCCTCCACTTT CASSPGGEADSPLHF
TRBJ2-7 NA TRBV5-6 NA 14 TGTGCCAGCAGCCTGGGACTGAAAAGCTACGAGCAGTACTTC CASSLGLKSYEQYF
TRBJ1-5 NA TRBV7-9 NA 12 TGTGCCAGTGGACAGTCAAATCAGCCCCAGCATTTT CASGQSNQPQHF
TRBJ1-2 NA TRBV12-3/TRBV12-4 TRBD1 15 TGTGCCACCAGTGTCGGCCTTGGGACAGGCTATGGCTACACCTTC CATSVGLGTGYGYTF
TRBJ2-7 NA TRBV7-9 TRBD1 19 TGTGCCAGCAGCTCTTTCCGGGACAGCCCTCGCCCCTTCTCCTACGAGCAGTACTTC CASSSFRDSPRPFSYEQYF
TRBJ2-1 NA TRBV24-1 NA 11 TGTGCCACGGGGGGGCAGGGTAAGCAGTTCTTC CATGGQGKQFF
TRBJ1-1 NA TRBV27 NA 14 TGTGCCAGCAGCGCCCCCGGGAGAACCACTGAAGCTTTCTTT CASSAPGRTTEAFF
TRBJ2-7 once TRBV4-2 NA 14 TGTGCCAGCAGCCAAAAGACCTCTGGGTCTGAGCAGTACTTC CASSQKTSGSEQYF
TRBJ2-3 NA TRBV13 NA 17 TGTGCCAGCAGCTCCAAATGGACAGTTTCTTCCACAGATACGCAGTATTTT CASSSKWTVSSTDTQYF
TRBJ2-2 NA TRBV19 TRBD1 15 TGTGCCAGTAGGGGACAGGGCACGAACACCGGGGAGCTGTTTTTT CASRGQGTNTGELFF
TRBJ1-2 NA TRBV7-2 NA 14 TGTGCCAGCAGCTTAGGGGCAGTCTACTATGGCTACACCTTC CASSLGAVYYGYTF
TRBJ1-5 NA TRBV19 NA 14 TGTGCCAGTAGTATTTTCGGGAGAGGACAGCCCCAGCATTTT CASSIFGRGQPQHF
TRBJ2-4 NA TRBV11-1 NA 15 TGTGCCAGCAGCGGAGAAGGGTTGGGCAAAAACATTCAGTACTTC CASSGEGLGKNIQYF
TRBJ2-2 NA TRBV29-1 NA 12 TGCAGCGCCGCCGGGGGAATCGGGGAGCTGTTTTTT CSAAGGIGELFF
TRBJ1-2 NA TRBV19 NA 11 TGTGCCACCCACGGGGACGATGGCTACACCTTC CATHGDDGYTF
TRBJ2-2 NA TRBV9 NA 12 TGTGCCAGCAGCCGCGGGACCGTGGAGCTGTTTTTT CASSRGTVELFF
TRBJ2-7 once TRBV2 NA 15 TGTGCCAGCAGTGAGACCGACTCCGCTATCTACGAGCAGTACTTC CASSETDSAIYEQYF
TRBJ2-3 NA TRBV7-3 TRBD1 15 TGTGCCAGCAGCTTAAATTCAGGGGGCCCAGATACGCAGTATTTT CASSLNSGGPDTQYF
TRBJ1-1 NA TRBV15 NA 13 TGTGCCACCAGCAGAGAGGAATCGAATGAAGCTTTCTTT CATSREESNEAFF
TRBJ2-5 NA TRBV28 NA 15 TGTGCCAGCAGTTTATATGCGGGGCTCAGAGCCGCCCAGTACTTC CASSLYAGLRAAQYF